This passage covers 21 T cell receptor beta chains from one sample sequenced in a study of blood T cell repertoires in COVID-19. TCRdb's copy holds only in-frame clones and misses some; the assay was immunoSEQ multiplex PCR. This table holds fewer than 700,000 clones, around nine tenths found once. Sequencing was done on a sample of peripheral blood. The source of these receptors is a woman between 50 and 59 years old with COVID-19, enrolled during active disease.

The V and J genes are TRBV19 and TRBJ1-5, with D perhaps matching TRBD1 (6 bases). Trimming removed 5 bases at V and 0 bases at J, with 11 bases between. The CDR3 is 15 residues long. The germline V gene has CDR1 LNHDA and CDR2 SQIVND (reference sequence). CDR3 loop: CASSGDTYSNQPQHF. CDR3 DNA sequence: TGTGCCAGTAGTGGGGACACGTATAGCAATCAGCCCCAGCATTTT.

The chain is built from TRBV27 and TRBJ1-6, with D possibly TRBD1 on 5 matching bases. The CDR3 totals 14 residues. Per the germline V gene, CDR1 is MNHEY and CDR2 is SMNVEV (reference sequence). CDR3 sequence (DNA): TGTGCTGTATCCGGGGGGAAGTTTAATTCACCCCTCCACTTT. It codes for CAVSGGKFNSPLHF.

This clone occurred once. The chain combines TRBV5-5 with TRBJ2-7, with 7 bases lining up with TRBD1. The CDR3 is made up of 15 amino acids. Per the germline V gene, CDR1 is SGHKS and CDR2 is YYEKEE (reference sequence). Germline trimming cut 4 bases from V and 2 bases from J; bases unmatched to any gene: 9. The CDR3 sequence: CASSRETGYPYEQYF. In DNA, the CDR3 is TGTGCCAGCAGCCGAGAGACAGGGTACCCCTACGAGCAGTACTTC.

The chain recombines TRBV5-8 with TRBJ1-2; a possible D gene is TRBD1 (6 bases). Germline V lookup: CDR1 SGHTS, CDR2 YDEGEE. The CDR3 runs 13 residues. Trimming removed 4 bases from V and 5 bases from J, with 12 bases in between. The CDR3 DNA reads as TGTGCCAGCAGCCCGACAGGAGAGTATGGCTACACCTTC. It codes for CASSPTGEYGYTF. The full variable domain, with the rest looked up from reference TRBV5-8 and TRBJ1-2, is EAGVTQSPTHLIKTRGQQATLRCSPISGHTSVYWYQQALGLGLQFLLWYDEGEERNRGNFPPRFSGRQFPNYSSELNVNALELEDSALYLCASSPTGEYGYTFGSGTRLTVV.

The J gene is TRBJ1-2, the V gene TRBV7-6; possibly TRBD1 for D (5 bases). V was cut by 1 base and J by 3 bases, with 15 bases left in between. CDR3 length: 16 residues. CDR1 is SGHVS, CDR2 FNYEAQ, per germline. CDR3 sequence reads: CASSLGPGRPYYGYTF. The CDR3 region has the DNA TGTGCCAGCAGCTTAGGTCCAGGGCGCCCCTACTATGGCTACACCTTC. The whole variable domain, filled in from reference TRBV7-6 and TRBJ1-2, reads GAGVSQSPRYKVTKRGQDVALRCDPISGHVSLYWYRQALGQGPEFLTYFNYEAQQDKSGLPNDRFSAERPEGSISTLTIQRTEQRDSAMYRCASSLGPGRPYYGYTFGSGTRLTVV.

CDR3 in DNA: TGTGCCAGCAGCTTAGCGCGGGGGGCGGGAAACACCATATATTTT. Its translation: CASSLARGAGNTIYF. The rearrangement joins TRBV7-8 to TRBJ1-3; maybe TRBD1 (6 bases). The V end was cut by 0 bases, the J end by 4 bases, with 10 bases between. The germline V gene has CDR1 SGHVS and CDR2 FQNEAQ. This CDR3 is built from 15 residues.

The chain links TRBV2 to TRBJ2-1; D perhaps matches TRBD2 (5 bases). The germline V gene encodes CDR1 SNHLY and CDR2 FYNNEI. The CDR3 runs 12 residues. The germline V and J ends were trimmed by 8 bases and 8 bases, with 13 bases remaining between them. In DNA form, the CDR3 reads TGTGCCAGCTCAAGCTCGGGGTATGAGCAGTTCTTC. Its protein product is CASSSSGYEQFF.

The V gene is TRBV2, the J gene TRBJ1-1, with D perhaps TRBD1 (6 bases). CDR1 SNHLY and CDR2 FYNNEI come from the germline V gene. There are 12 residues in the CDR3. Trimming cost V 6 bases and J 6 bases, with 11 bases left between them. CDR3 nucleotides: TGTGCCAGCAGGGCGGACAGCGCTGAAGCTTTCTTT. Its translation: CASRADSAEAFF.

V gene TRBV19 combines with J gene TRBJ1-2; TRBD1 might be the D (6 bases). The CDR3 runs 15 residues. The germline V gene has CDR1 LNHDA and CDR2 SQIVND (reference sequence). V lost 3 bases, J lost 0 bases, and 11 bases lay in between. CDR3 coding DNA: TGTGCCAGTAGTATTGGGGGCGCCGCTAACTATGGCTACACCTTC. Amino acids: CASSIGGAANYGYTF.

The chain carries TRBV24-1 and TRBJ2-1; 13 bases align to TRBD2. V gave up 3 bases and J gave up 0 bases; unmatched junction bases: 4. The CDR3 has 18 residues. Looked up from germline, CDR1 is KGHDR and CDR2 is SFDVKD. The chain's CDR3 is CATSDPTSGGPSYNEQFF. CDR3 in DNA: TGTGCCACCAGTGATCCGACTAGCGGGGGGCCCTCCTACAATGAGCAGTTCTTC.

The V and J genes are TRBV2 and TRBJ1-5; the match to TRBD1 covers 9 bases. CDR3 length: 14 amino acids. Trimming removed 6 bases from V and 7 bases from J; junction bases left unmatched: 7. The V gene's germline CDR1 is SNHLY and CDR2 FYNNEI. This CDR3 reads CASSKDRGSQPQHF. The CDR3 DNA follows: TGTGCCAGCAGCAAAGACAGGGGGAGCCAGCCCCAGCATTTT.

The V call is TRBV10-3, the J call TRBJ1-1; 7 bases align to TRBD1. The CDR3 is 14 amino acids. The V gene's germline CDR1 is ENHRY and CDR2 SYGVKD. Losses at the gene ends were 2 bases for V and 4 bases for J; bases not matched to a gene: 4. In nucleotides, the CDR3 is TGTGCCATCAGTGAGATGACAGGGAGCACTGAAGCTTTCTTT. Its protein product is CAISEMTGSTEAFF.

The chain is built from TRBV19 and TRBJ2-1; tentatively, D is TRBD1 (6 bases). The CDR3 runs to 13 residues. Germline loops: CDR1 LNHDA, CDR2 SQIVND (reference sequence). Trimming pared 5 bases from V and 4 bases from J, leaving 9 bases between. The CDR3 nucleotides are TGTGCCAGTAGTCCCGGACAGTACAATGAGCAGTTCTTC. Translated, it gives CASSPGQYNEQFF.

Here the CDR3 DNA reads TGTGCCAGCAGACAACTAGCGGGGGGTGCAGATACGCAGTATTTT. It yields the protein CASRQLAGGADTQYF. The chain uses TRBV6-4 and TRBJ2-3; the match to TRBD2 covers 12 bases. The germline V gene has CDR1 MRHNA and CDR2 SNTAGT. After removal of 6 bases from V and 4 bases from J, the junction contained 5 bases not matched to a gene. This CDR3 has 15 residues.

V and J are TRBV2 and TRBJ1-1, with D possibly matching TRBD1 (6 bases). V was trimmed by 6 bases and J by 3 bases, leaving 14 bases between them. The CDR3 is 14 residues long. CDR1 SNHLY and CDR2 FYNNEI come from the germline V gene. CDR3 bases: TGTGCCAGCAGACCCACACAGGGATACACTGAAGCTTTCTTT. It specifies CASRPTQGYTEAFF.

This clone was detected once. The chain employs TRBV30 and TRBJ2-7; a possible D gene is TRBD1 (5 bases). The germline V gene encodes CDR1 GTSNPN and CDR2 SVGIG (reference sequence). Trimming left V 8 bases short and J 3 bases short, with 14 bases between. The CDR3 loop spans 12 amino acids. The CDR3 bases are TGTGCCACGACAGACAGAAACTACGAGCAGTACTTC. This gives the protein CATTDRNYEQYF.

CDR3 protein: CASSREDRRTEAFF. In DNA form, the CDR3 reads TGTGCCAGCTCACGGGAGGACAGGAGGACTGAAGCTTTCTTT. The J gene is TRBJ1-1, the V gene TRBV18, with TRBD1 identical over 7 bases. The V gene end was trimmed by 4 bases and the J gene end by 5 bases; junction bases not matched to a gene: 7. Germline assignment: CDR1 KGHSH and CDR2 LQKENI. This CDR3 has 14 amino acids.

The chain is built from TRBV3-1 (or the pseudogene TRBV3-2) and TRBJ2-1, with D possibly being TRBD2 (5 bases). The CDR3 runs to 16 residues. V was trimmed by 4 bases and J by 0 bases, leaving 13 bases between them. CDR1 is LGHDT, CDR2 YNNKEL, per germline (reference sequence). The CDR3 DNA follows: TGTGCCAGCAGCCGGACTCTTCCTAGCTCCTACAATGAGCAGTTCTTC. Translating it yields CASSRTLPSSYNEQFF.

This chain connects TRBV3-1 (or the pseudogene TRBV3-2) to TRBJ2-3; D possibly corresponds to TRBD2 (6 bases). Germline V gene sequence: CDR1 LGHDT, CDR2 YNNKEL (reference sequence). The V end was cut by 6 bases, the J end by 6 bases, with 13 bases between. This CDR3 is 13 amino acids long. The CDR3 sequence: CASRPPGVDTQYF. The CDR3 DNA sequence: TGTGCCAGCAGACCCCCGGGGGTGGATACGCAGTATTTT.

The chain recombines TRBV2 with TRBJ2-2, with 7 bases lining up with TRBD1. The CDR3 is 13 residues long. The V and J ends lost 6 bases and 6 bases, in that order; junction bases with no gene match: 4. The germline gives CDR1 SNHLY, CDR2 FYNNEI. DNA of the CDR3: TGTGCCAGCAGAGCCGACAGGGCCGGGGAGCTGTTTTTT. This encodes CASRADRAGELFF.

The chain carries TRBV6-5 and TRBJ1-4; 7 positions agree with TRBD1. V lost 2 bases to trimming and J lost 7 bases; unmatched junction nucleotides: 10. The CDR3 extends over 16 amino acids. Germline loops: CDR1 MNHEY, CDR2 SVGAGI. The CDR3 is CASSYLRGPVGEKLFF. The CDR3, as DNA: TGTGCCAGCAGTTACCTGAGGGGGCCCGTCGGTGAAAAACTGTTTTTT.